Listed below are T cell receptor beta chains from one sample, sequenced in a study of shared clonotypes between healthy human individuals. The data were produced by immunoSEQ multiplex PCR, yet TCRdb's version contains in-frame clones alone and is incomplete. The sample lists 190,000 or so clones; approximately 62% were seen once. The specimen sequenced was memory CD4+ T cells sorted from blood. These receptors were taken from a man aged 30 to 39 in good health. CDR3s leave out the opening cysteine and the closing phenylalanine or tryptophan. The order of the fields is V gene, CDR3 protein.

>TRBV15
ATSRTGGPDTQY
>TRBV7-2
ASSRTLGTDTQY
>TRBV9
ASSVVMAGEGTQY
>TRBV2
ASSAASGSGEQF
>TRBV2
ASPTREGVRTDTQY
>TRBV11-3
ASFFVRSSTDTQY
>TRBV7-7
ASSLAGDNEQF
>TRBV29-1
SVRGQGSYNEQF
>TRBV19
ASSVGTSYEQY
>TRBV21-1
ASSKSRDRAGLTDTQY
>TRBV18
ASSPVGGVAHYGYT
>TRBV5-7
ASSSGTSGRSDEQY
>TRBV2
ASSQTRQFTDTQY
>TRBV5-4
ASSLRGGTEAF
>TRBV6-6
ASRIRGTYEQY
>TRBV5-4
ASSPRNTDTQY
>TRBV7-9
ASSRLDRNTGELF
>TRBV5-6
ASSNGQGIETQH
>TRBV2
ASSPFSNEQF
>TRBV11-3
ASSLDFAGELF